The rows below give T cell receptor beta chains drawn from one sample of a study of Ad26.COV2.S vaccination and SARS-CoV-2 variants. Data came from immunoSEQ multiplex PCR; TCRdb stores just in-frame clones and leaves some out. There are under 550,000 clones in the sample; approximately 90% occur only once, and 12% lies in the top ten. This material consisted of peripheral blood, taken in a trial of Ad26.COV2.S vaccine versus placebo. These receptors all stem from a person aged 18-60 years who received the Ad26.COV2.S COVID-19 vaccine or a placebo. The CDR3 runs from the conserved cysteine through the conserved F or W. A D gene is named only where the DNA matches it firmly. The size field is filled for only some rows; it gives once, few, many or a size class.

D | size | J | V | length | CDR3 | DNA
- | - | TRBJ2-3 | TRBV15 | 12 | CATRHEEDTQYF | TGTGCCACCCGTCATGAGGAAGATACGCAGTATTTT
TRBD1 | - | TRBJ1-1 | TRBV6-5 | 16 | CASSYSGGQGGTEAFF | TGTGCCAGCAGTTACTCGGGGGGACAGGGGGGCACTGAAGCTTTCTTT
- | - | TRBJ1-1 | TRBV5-1 | 13 | CASSYGDNTEAFF | TGCGCCAGCAGCTACGGGGATAACACTGAAGCTTTCTTT
TRBD2 | - | TRBJ2-3 | TRBV7-8 | 19 | CASSLYPVRTSGDTDTQYF | TGTGCCAGCAGCTTATATCCGGTCAGGACTAGCGGGGACACAGATACGCAGTATTTT
TRBD2 | - | TRBJ2-3 | TRBV9 | 15 | CASSTIAGVADTQYF | TGTGCCAGCAGCACAATAGCGGGAGTTGCAGATACGCAGTATTTT
- | - | TRBJ1-6 | TRBV4-1 | 13 | CASSSWANSPLHF | TGCGCCAGCAGCTCATGGGCTAATTCACCCCTCCACTTT
TRBD1 | - | TRBJ1-5 | TRBV4-1 | 14 | CASSQDSGGQPQHF | TGCGCCAGCAGCCAAGACTCAGGGGGTCAGCCCCAGCATTTT
- | - | TRBJ2-6 | TRBV28 | 15 | CASSFILAGANVLTF | TGTGCCAGCAGTTTTATCCTCGCTGGGGCCAACGTCCTGACTTTC
- | - | TRBJ1-6 | TRBV6-5 | 14 | CASTHIGPNSPLHF | TGTGCCAGCACGCATATAGGGCCTAATTCACCCCTCCACTTT
- | - | TRBJ2-7 | TRBV13 | 13 | CASSLKTGYEQYF | TGTGCCAGCAGCCTAAAGACTGGATACGAGCAGTACTTC
- | - | TRBJ2-3 | TRBV7-2 | 13 | CASSLLSSDTQYF | TGTGCCAGCAGCTTGTTGAGTTCAGATACGCAGTATTTT
TRBD2 | - | TRBJ2-3 | TRBV19 | 15 | CASSIDSGRADTQYF | TGTGCCAGTAGTATCGATAGCGGGAGGGCAGATACGCAGTATTTT
TRBD2 | once | TRBJ2-1 | TRBV4-1 | 17 | CASSQGSGRSRADEQFF | TGCGCCAGCAGCCAAGGCAGCGGGAGAAGTCGGGCAGATGAGCAGTTCTTC
- | - | TRBJ2-7 | TRBV7-9 | 12 | CASSLESGRWDF | TGTGCCAGCAGCTTAGAATCTGGTAGATGGGACTTC
- | - | TRBJ1-5 | TRBV19 | 13 | CASTETHYQPQHF | TGTGCCAGTACGGAAACACATTATCAGCCCCAGCATTTT
- | - | TRBJ2-3 | TRBV5-4 | 15 | CASSTRAASTDTQYF | TGTGCCAGCAGCACTCGGGCCGCTAGCACAGATACGCAGTATTTT
- | few | TRBJ1-6 | TRBV7-9 | 15 | CASSLIAGGNSPLHF | TGTGCCAGCAGCTTAATCGCCGGGGGGAATTCACCCCTCCACTTT
- | - | TRBJ2-2 | TRBV7-3 | 14 | CASSPSSATGELFF | TGTGCCAGCAGCCCTTCTAGCGCCACCGGGGAGCTGTTTTTT
TRBD1 | - | TRBJ1-5 | TRBV6-2/TRBV6-3 | 17 | CASSYHTGGVGNQPQHF | TGTGCCAGCAGTTACCACACAGGGGGCGTCGGCAATCAGCCCCAGCATTTT
- | - | TRBJ2-1 | TRBV7-9 | 18 | CASSSISYGTKHYNEQFF | TGTGCCAGCAGCTCCATCTCGTACGGGACAAAGCACTACAATGAGCAGTTCTTC
TRBD2 | - | TRBJ2-7 | TRBV30 | 14 | CAWSVMGLYYEQYF | TGTGCCTGGAGTGTAATGGGACTATACTACGAGCAGTACTTC
- | - | TRBJ1-1 | TRBV5-1 | 13 | CASSVGLEGEAFF | TGCGCCAGCAGCGTGGGACTGGAGGGTGAAGCTTTCTTT
TRBD1 | - | TRBJ2-1 | TRBV3-1/TRBV3-2 | 18 | CASSQKTGGGSSYNEQFF | TGTGCCAGCAGCCAAAAGACAGGGGGTGGGAGCTCCTACAATGAGCAGTTCTTC
- | - | TRBJ2-7 | TRBV29-1 | 14 | CSVAVHGRTYEQYF | TGCAGCGTGGCGGTCCATGGGCGGACCTACGAGCAGTACTTC
- | - | TRBJ2-7 | TRBV30 | 11 | CAWSVAREQYF | TGTGCCTGGAGTGTAGCTCGCGAGCAGTACTTC
TRBD1 | - | TRBJ2-7 | TRBV19 | 17 | CASSIDPSGTGSYEQYF | TGTGCCAGTAGTATAGACCCCTCCGGGACAGGATCCTACGAGCAGTACTTC
TRBD2 | - | TRBJ2-5 | TRBV5-6 | 17 | CASTRAPRTSGLETQYF | TGTGCCAGCACCAGGGCCCCTCGGACTAGCGGATTGGAGACCCAGTACTTC
TRBD1 | once | TRBJ1-5 | TRBV19 | 15 | CASSIGDRVGQPQHF | TGTGCCAGTAGTATAGGAGACAGGGTTGGTCAGCCCCAGCATTTT
- | once | TRBJ2-7 | TRBV28 | 15 | CASSSSHPVNYEQYF | TGTGCCAGCAGTTCATCGCACCCCGTTAATTACGAGCAGTACTTC
- | - | TRBJ2-2 | TRBV27 | 13 | CASKNRNTGELFF | TGTGCCAGCAAGAATAGAAACACCGGGGAGCTGTTTTTT
- | - | TRBJ2-7 | TRBV19 | 14 | CASSTAGHKDEQYF | TGTGCCAGTAGTACCGCGGGACACAAAGACGAGCAGTACTTC
TRBD1 | - | TRBJ1-4 | TRBV10-3 | 16 | CAISPGDRGSNEKLFF | TGTGCCATCTCTCCGGGGGACAGGGGGTCTAATGAAAAACTGTTTTTT
- | - | TRBJ2-3 | TRBV13 | 14 | CASSSDETTDTQYF | TGTGCCAGCAGCTCGGATGAGACCACAGATACGCAGTATTTT
- | - | TRBJ2-7 | TRBV7-9 | 15 | CASSLEGQISYEQYF | TGTGCCAGCAGCTTAGAAGGACAGATTAGCTACGAGCAGTACTTC
- | once | TRBJ2-5 | TRBV10-2 | 11 | CASSAKETQYF | TGCGCCAGCAGTGCCAAGGAGACCCAGTACTTC
- | - | TRBJ2-5 | TRBV7-2 | 15 | CASSLELAGGETQYF | TGTGCCAGCAGCTTAGAGTTGGCAGGGGGGGAGACCCAGTACTTC
- | - | TRBJ2-7 | TRBV2 | 14 | CASKRSIPGGEQYF | TGTGCCAGCAAGCGTTCTATCCCTGGGGGCGAGCAGTACTTC
TRBD1 | once | TRBJ2-3 | TRBV3-1/TRBV3-2 | 17 | CASSLVPGQGPADTQYF | TGTGCCAGCAGCCTCGTCCCGGGACAGGGTCCGGCAGATACGCAGTATTTT
- | - | TRBJ2-7 | TRBV15 | 13 | CATSRNEAGEQYF | TGTGCCACCAGCAGGAACGAGGCGGGCGAGCAGTACTTC
- | once | TRBJ1-5 | TRBV2 | 12 | CASRVDRGPQHF | TGTGCCAGCAGGGTTGACCGGGGGCCCCAGCATTTT
- | few | TRBJ1-3 | TRBV4-1 | 14 | CASSQVGFRNTIYF | TGCGCCAGCAGCCAAGTTGGTTTTCGAAACACCATATATTTT
- | - | TRBJ2-4 | TRBV28 | 15 | CASRSQGLAKNIQYF | TGTGCCAGCAGGTCCCAGGGTCTAGCCAAAAACATTCAGTACTTC
- | few | TRBJ2-7 | TRBV2 | 12 | CASGAVSYEQYF | TGTGCCAGCGGCGCGGTGTCCTACGAGCAGTACTTC
- | - | TRBJ2-7 | TRBV19 | 10 | CASRLNEQYF | TGTGCCAGTAGGTTGAACGAGCAGTACTTC
- | - | TRBJ2-1 | TRBV3-1/TRBV3-2 | 15 | CASSQDQVGYNEQFF | TGTGCCAGCAGCCAAGATCAGGTCGGCTACAATGAGCAGTTCTTC
- | once | TRBJ2-1 | TRBV21-1 | 13 | CAIQGQLYNEQFF | TGTGCCATCCAGGGACAGTTATACAATGAGCAGTTCTTC
TRBD1 | once | TRBJ2-7 | TRBV18 | 14 | CASSFGTGGNEQYF | TGTGCCAGCTCATTCGGGACAGGAGGCAACGAGCAGTACTTC
- | - | TRBJ2-2 | TRBV13 | 15 | CASSLSRENTGELFF | TGTGCCAGCAGCTTATCGAGGGAGAACACCGGGGAGCTGTTTTTT
TRBD2 | once | TRBJ2-5 | TRBV19 | 13 | CASGLAEKETQYF | TGTGCCAGTGGACTAGCGGAAAAAGAGACCCAGTACTTC
- | - | TRBJ2-3 | TRBV15 | 15 | CATSTMTYSTDTQYF | TGTGCCACCAGCACTATGACGTATAGCACAGATACGCAGTATTTT
TRBD1 | - | TRBJ2-7 | TRBV30 | 12 | CATSQGAHEQYF | TGTGCCACGTCACAGGGGGCTCACGAGCAGTACTTC
- | - | TRBJ2-5 | TRBV7-9 | 14 | CASREGGGRETQYF | TGTGCCAGCCGCGAGGGCGGAGGTAGGGAGACCCAGTACTTC
- | once | TRBJ2-5 | TRBV30 | 11 | CAWSVGETQYF | TGTGCCTGGAGTGTAGGCGAGACCCAGTACTTC
TRBD1 | once | TRBJ2-2 | TRBV7-3 | 16 | CASSFYGQGHTGELFF | TGTGCCAGCAGCTTTTACGGACAGGGCCACACCGGGGAGCTGTTTTTT
- | - | TRBJ2-3 | TRBV5-1 | 15 | CASSFRGTSTDTQYF | TGCGCCAGCAGCTTCCGGGGCACTAGCACAGATACGCAGTATTTT